Below, 21 T cell receptor beta chains from the same sample are listed, as sequenced in a study of T cell responses to AZD1222 COVID-19 vaccine. Measured with immunoSEQ multiplex PCR; TCRdb has only the in-frame clones, and not every one. The table lists fewer than 150,000 clones, 85% to 90% of them singletons. Here the sequenced sample was peripheral blood, taken 28 days after the second AZD1222 dose. The receptors were sampled from an adult who received the AZD1222 COVID-19 vaccine.

J is TRBJ1-2 and V is TRBV27; D unresolved. Trimming removed 4 bases from V and 4 bases from J, with 13 bases in between. CDR1 and CDR2 (germline): MNHEY, SMNVEV (reference sequence). The CDR3 spans 14 residues. Here the CDR3 DNA reads TGTGCCAGCAGTTCTGGCCTCCTCAGCTATGGCTACACCTTC. Amino acid sequence: CASSSGLLSYGYTF.

The V and J genes are TRBV27 and TRBJ1-5; perhaps TRBD1 as D (5 bases). Germline CDR1 and CDR2: MNHEY and SMNVEV (reference sequence). V lost 3 bases and J lost 7, with 13 bases in between. This CDR3 spans 14 amino acids. As DNA, the CDR3 is TGTGCCAGCAGTTTTATCGGGGCGGGACAGCCCCAGCATTTT. This sequence encodes CASSFIGAGQPQHF.

The chain has TRBV10-2 and TRBJ1-5; weak D call: TRBD1 (5 bases). Germline loops: CDR1 WSHSY, CDR2 SAAADI. CDR3 length: 14 residues. Trimming cost V 4 bases and J 7 bases, with 14 bases left between them. CDR3 in DNA: TGCGCCAGCAGTGTAATGGGGCTGGGGCAGCCCCAGCATTTT. The encoded protein is CASSVMGLGQPQHF.

The CDR3 DNA is TGTGCCAGTCACTTGGGGCAGGGGATAGATGGCTACACCTTC. Translation: CASHLGQGIDGYTF. This chain links TRBV7-9 with TRBJ1-2; D may be TRBD1 (6 bases). CDR1 is SEHNR, CDR2 FQNEAQ, per germline (reference sequence). The CDR3 sequence is 14 residues long. With 9 bases removed from V and 6 bases from J, the gap between germline ends came to 20 bases.

J is TRBJ1-3 and V is TRBV4-3; D perhaps matches TRBD1 (6 bases). The V end was cut by 0 bases, the J end by 0 bases, with 15 bases between. The germline gives CDR1 LGHNA, CDR2 YSLEER. The length of the CDR3 is 18 residues. The CDR3 region has the DNA TGCGCCAGCAGCCAAGAATCGACGAGGGGGACCTCTGGAAACACCATATATTTT. It codes for CASSQESTRGTSGNTIYF.

This clone was observed a handful of times. The chain links TRBV29-1 to TRBJ1-5; possibly TRBD1 for D (5 bases). The germline V gene has CDR1 SQVTM and CDR2 ANQGSEA. The CDR3 sequence is 12 residues long. Trimming pared 4 bases from V and 7 bases from J, leaving 11 bases between. The CDR3 is CSVGQGRQPQHF. The CDR3 DNA is TGCAGCGTTGGGCAGGGACGACAGCCCCAGCATTTT.

V usage is TRBV28 and J usage is TRBJ2-7; D unclear. Germline values: CDR1 MDHEN, CDR2 SYDVKM. This CDR3 has 12 residues. With 5 bases removed from V and 0 bases from J, the gap between germline ends came to 5 bases. CDR3 in DNA: TGTGCCAGCAGTCAACCCTCCTACGAGCAGTACTTC. Translation gives CASSQPSYEQYF.

This clone was detected only once. The V gene is TRBV28, the J gene TRBJ1-5; D is uncertain. V was trimmed by 6 bases and J by 1 base, leaving 10 bases between them. The CDR3 covers 14 residues. Per the germline V gene, CDR1 is MDHEN and CDR2 is SYDVKM. The DNA for the CDR3 is TGTGCCAGCAGCTCGCCCAACAGCAATCAGCCCCAGCATTTT. It encodes CASSSPNSNQPQHF. The full variable domain, its missing parts supplied by reference TRBV28 and TRBJ1-5, is DVKVTQSSRYLVKRTGEKVFLECVQDMDHENMFWYRQDPGLGLRLIYFSYDVKMKEKGDIPEGYSVSREKKERFSLILESASTNQTSMYLCASSSPNSNQPQHFGDGTRLSIL.

The chain combines TRBV11-2 with TRBJ1-1; D is unclear. The V end was cut by 3 bases, the J end by 3 bases, with 8 bases between. This CDR3 spans 13 amino acids. The germline V gene has CDR1 SGHAT and CDR2 FQNNGV. The CDR3 here is CASSFFGDTEAFF. CDR3 DNA sequence: TGTGCCAGCAGCTTTTTCGGGGACACTGAAGCTTTCTTT.

The genes are TRBV7-8 and TRBJ1-2, with D tentatively TRBD1 (5 bases). V was clipped by 5 bases and J by 3 bases, with 28 bases between them. The CDR3 has 19 residues. Germline loops: CDR1 SGHVS, CDR2 FQNEAQ. In nucleotides, the CDR3 is TGTGCCAGCAGCCCGGCGGGGGGGATAGGAAGGAACGGCGACTATGGCTACACCTTC. Translated, it gives CASSPAGGIGRNGDYGYTF. The complete variable domain, with remaining parts taken from reference TRBV7-8 and TRBJ1-2, reads GAGVSQSPRYKVAKRGQDVALRCDPISGHVSLFWYQQALGQGPEFLTYFQNEAQLDKSGLPSDRFFAERPEGSVSTLKIQRTQQEDSAVYLCASSPAGGIGRNGDYGYTFGSGTRLTVV.

The chain is built from TRBV28 and TRBJ2-1; 12 bases line up with TRBD2. V trimming: 5 bases; J trimming: 2 bases; junction bases outside the gene matches: 19. CDR1 and CDR2 (germline): MDHEN, SYDVKM. CDR3 size: 21 residues. The CDR3 region is CASSPTAGLLAGGPAYNEQFF. The CDR3 DNA reads as TGTGCCAGCAGTCCCACTGCAGGTTTGCTAGCGGGAGGGCCGGCCTACAATGAGCAGTTCTTC.

This chain links TRBV5-1 with TRBJ2-3, with 7 bases identical to TRBD2. This CDR3 region has 16 residues. The V segment lost 0 bases and the J segment 4 bases; nucleotides outside the gene matches: 8. Germline V CDR1 and CDR2: SGHRS, YFSETQ. The CDR3 is CASSLVEGGVADTQYF. The CDR3 DNA sequence: TGCGCCAGCAGCTTGGTCGAGGGAGGGGTGGCAGATACGCAGTATTTT.

This chain links TRBV7-3 with TRBJ2-3; TRBD2 aligns across 11 bases. V shed 1 base and J 0 bases; nucleotides not matched to a gene: 6. The CDR3 totals 18 residues. Germline CDR1 reads SGHTA; CDR2 reads FQGTGA. The CDR3 nucleotides read TGTGCCAGCAGCTTAAGGGGACTAGCGGAAAAGAGCACAGATACGCAGTATTTT. Translating gives CASSLRGLAEKSTDTQYF.

The rearrangement uses TRBV7-2 and TRBJ2-5, with 8 bases identical to TRBD1. The V gene's germline CDR1 is SGHTA and CDR2 FQGNSA. This CDR3 contains 15 residues. After removal of 2 bases from V and 5 bases from J, the junction contained 7 bases not matched to a gene. CDR3 bases: TGTGCCAGCAGCTTAAGGCAGGGGGCTGGCGAGACCCAGTACTTC. It yields the protein CASSLRQGAGETQYF.

CDR3: CASSLAGTGVVHGELFF. DNA for the CDR3: TGTGCCAGCAGCTTAGCCGGGACAGGGGTAGTACACGGGGAGCTGTTTTTT. V and J are TRBV7-3 and TRBJ2-2, with 10 nucleotides matching TRBD1. The germline CDR1 and CDR2 sequences are SGHTA and FQGTGA. The CDR3 covers 17 residues. Unmatched junction bases numbered 10, after V lost 2 bases and J lost 7 bases.

The chain employs TRBV5-6 and TRBJ2-7, with D possibly being TRBD1 (6 bases). Trimming shortened V by 4 bases and J by 3 bases, and 17 bases separated the two germline ends. Looked up from germline, CDR1 is SGHDT and CDR2 is YYEEEE. This CDR3 contains 15 residues. CDR3 bases: TGTGCCAGCAGCGGGTGGACAGTGACGGACTACGAGCAGTACTTC. Protein: CASSGWTVTDYEQYF.

This clone was recorded only once. The genes are TRBV12-5 and TRBJ1-5; the match to TRBD1 covers 11 bases. Germline V gene lookup returns CDR1 LGHNT and CDR2 FRNRAP. J gave up 4 bases and V 6 bases, and 5 bases lay outside the gene matches. CDR3 length equals 15 residues. The CDR3 here is CASGQGQGDNQPQHF. In DNA, the CDR3 is TGTGCTAGTGGCCAGGGACAGGGGGATAATCAGCCCCAGCATTTT.

The count of this clone is one. The rearrangement links TRBV6-5 to TRBJ2-1; D is perhaps TRBD1 (6 bases). The CDR3 runs 12 residues. The germline V gene has CDR1 MNHEY and CDR2 SVGAGI. V lost 9 bases to trimming and J lost 7 bases, with 13 bases between them. CDR3 residues: CASWGLGNEQFF. The CDR3 nucleotides read TGTGCCAGTTGGGGGCTGGGGAATGAGCAGTTCTTC.

The V call is TRBV2, the J call TRBJ1-4, with D uncertain. V lost 0 bases to trimming and J lost 2 bases, with 10 bases between them. This CDR3 is 16 amino acids long. Germline assignment: CDR1 SNHLY and CDR2 FYNNEI. The CDR3 DNA sequence: TGTGCCAGCAGTGAAGCGCTTGAGGCTACTAATGAAAAACTGTTTTTT. It yields the protein CASSEALEATNEKLFF.

This chain links TRBV7-9 with TRBJ2-1; D uncertain. This CDR3 is built from 11 residues. V was pared by 6 bases and J by 9 bases, with 9 bases between. Germline loops: CDR1 SEHNR, CDR2 FQNEAQ (reference sequence). The CDR3 DNA sequence: TGTGCCAGCAGGGGATCAGGTGAGCAGTTCTTC. Translation gives CASRGSGEQFF. Supplemented by reference TRBV7-9 and TRBJ2-1, the full variable domain reads DTGVSQNPRHKITKRGQNVTFRCDPISEHNRLYWYRQTLGQGPEFLTYFQNEAQLEKSRLLSDRFSAERPKGSFSTLEIQRTEQGDSAMYLCASRGSGEQFFGPGTRLTVL.

V usage is TRBV6-1 and J usage is TRBJ1-2; no reliable D call. Trimming shortened V by 3 bases and J by 0 bases, and 5 bases separated the two germline ends. Germline CDR1 is MNHNS and CDR2 is SASEGT. There are 13 residues in the CDR3. CDR3 nucleotides: TGTGCCAGCAGTGATTGGACTAACTATGGCTACACCTTC. Translation: CASSDWTNYGYTF.